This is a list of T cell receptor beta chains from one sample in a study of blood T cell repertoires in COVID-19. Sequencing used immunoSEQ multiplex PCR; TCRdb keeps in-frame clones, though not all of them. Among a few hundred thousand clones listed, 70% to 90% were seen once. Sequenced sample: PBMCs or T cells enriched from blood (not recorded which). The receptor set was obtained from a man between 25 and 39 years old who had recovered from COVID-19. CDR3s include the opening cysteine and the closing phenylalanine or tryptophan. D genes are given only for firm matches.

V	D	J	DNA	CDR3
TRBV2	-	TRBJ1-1	TGTGCCAGCAGTGATGCTGAGAGGTCGAACACTGAAGCTTTCTTT	CASSDAERSNTEAFF
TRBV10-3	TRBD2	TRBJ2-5	TGTGCCATCAGTGGGGAGGGACTCCATGGGGAGACCCAGTACTTC	CAISGEGLHGETQYF
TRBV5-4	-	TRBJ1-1	TGTGCCAGCAGCATCGCCGCAGATGAAGCTTTCTTT	CASSIAADEAFF
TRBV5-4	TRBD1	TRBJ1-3	TGTGCCAGCAGCGCGGTTCCAGGGGGCTTTGGAAACACCATATATTTT	CASSAVPGGFGNTIYF
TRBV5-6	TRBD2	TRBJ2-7	TGTGCCAGCGGAAGACTAGCGGGGGGGACCTACGAGCAGTACTTC	CASGRLAGGTYEQYF
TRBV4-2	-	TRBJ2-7	TGTGCCAGCAGCCAAGTACGGCAGGGGGGCTACGAGCAGTACTTC	CASSQVRQGGYEQYF
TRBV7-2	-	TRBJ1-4	TGTGCCAGCAGCCCCCGCCGGGGGACTAATGAAAAACTGTTTTTT	CASSPRRGTNEKLFF
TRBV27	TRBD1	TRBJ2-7	TGTGCCAGCAGTGCCCGACAGGGGGCAGAGTACGAGCAGTACTTC	CASSARQGAEYEQYF
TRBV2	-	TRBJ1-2	TGTGCCAGCAGTGAAGTGGGACATCGCTACACCTTC	CASSEVGHRYTF
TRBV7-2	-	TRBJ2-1	TGTGCCAGCAGCTCGAGTGGTAGGGGCCCCTACAATGAGCAGTTCTTC	CASSSSGRGPYNEQFF